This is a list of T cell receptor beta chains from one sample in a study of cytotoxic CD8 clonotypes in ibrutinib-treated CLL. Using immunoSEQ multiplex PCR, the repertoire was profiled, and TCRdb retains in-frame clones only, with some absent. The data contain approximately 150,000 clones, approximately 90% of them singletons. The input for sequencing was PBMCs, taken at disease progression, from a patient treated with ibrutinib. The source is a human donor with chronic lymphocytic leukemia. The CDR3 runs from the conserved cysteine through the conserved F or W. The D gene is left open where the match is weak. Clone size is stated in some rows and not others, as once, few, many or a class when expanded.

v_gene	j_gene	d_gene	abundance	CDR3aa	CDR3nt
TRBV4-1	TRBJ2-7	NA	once	CASSHLQGSHEQYF	TGCGCCAGCAGCCATCTACAGGGTTCCCACGAGCAGTACTTC
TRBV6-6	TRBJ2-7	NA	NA	CASGRTPYEQYF	TGTGCCAGCGGGAGGACGCCCTACGAGCAGTACTTC
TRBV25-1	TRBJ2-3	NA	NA	CASSDSRGREYF	TGTGCCAGCAGTGACTCTAGGGGACGGGAGTATTTT
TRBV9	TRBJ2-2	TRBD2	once	CASSQSGSDTGELFF	TGTGCCAGCAGCCAAAGCGGGAGTGATACCGGGGAGCTGTTTTTT
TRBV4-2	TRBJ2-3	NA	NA	CASSQTEGTQYF	TGTGCCAGCAGCCAGACAGAGGGTACGCAGTATTTT
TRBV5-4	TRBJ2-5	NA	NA	CASSLGGNKETQYF	TGTGCCAGCAGCTTGGGAGGAAATAAAGAGACCCAGTACTTC
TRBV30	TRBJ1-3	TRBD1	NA	CAWSAVTGSSGNTIYF	TGTGCCTGGAGTGCCGTGACAGGGAGCTCTGGAAACACCATATATTTT
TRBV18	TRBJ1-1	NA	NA	CASSGDFTEAFF	TGTGCCAGCTCCGGGGATTTCACTGAAGCTTTCTTT
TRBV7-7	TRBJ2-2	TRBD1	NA	CASSSRTGNTGELFF	TGTGCTAGCAGCTCGCGGACAGGGAACACCGGGGAGCTGTTTTTT
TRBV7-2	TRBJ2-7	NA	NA	CASSTSLRGYEQYF	TGTGCCAGCAGCACCTCGCTTAGAGGCTACGAGCAGTACTTC
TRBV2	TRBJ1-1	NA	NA	CASSDSGGKTEAFF	TGTGCCAGCAGTGATTCTGGGGGCAAGACTGAAGCTTTCTTT
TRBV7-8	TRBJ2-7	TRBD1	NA	CASSWTGFEQYF	TGTGCCAGCAGCTGGACAGGGTTCGAGCAGTACTTC
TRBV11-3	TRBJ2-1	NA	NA	CASSSRRNEQFF	TGTGCCAGCAGCTCTCGGCGCAATGAGCAGTTCTTC
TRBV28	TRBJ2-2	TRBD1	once	CASSPTGRAGELFF	TGTGCCAGCAGTCCGACAGGGCGGGCCGGGGAGCTGTTTTTT
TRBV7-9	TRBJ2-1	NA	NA	CASSLGTPNNEQFF	TGTGCCAGCAGCTTAGGGACACCTAACAATGAGCAGTTCTTC
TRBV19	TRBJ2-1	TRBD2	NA	CASSLTSGRAWEQFF	TGTGCCAGTAGTCTGACTAGCGGGAGGGCCTGGGAGCAGTTCTTC
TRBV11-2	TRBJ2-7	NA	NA	CASSLGGAGQRLYEQYF	TGTGCCAGCAGCTTAGGGGGGGCAGGACAGCGCTTATACGAGCAGTACTTC
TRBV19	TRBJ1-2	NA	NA	CASSQAAGSYGYTF	TGTGCCAGTAGCCAAGCGGCAGGGTCCTATGGCTACACCTTC
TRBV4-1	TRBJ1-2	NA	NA	CASSQEGAADLLSDTF	TGCGCCAGCAGCCAAGAAGGGGCGGCCGACCTACTTAGCGACACCTTC
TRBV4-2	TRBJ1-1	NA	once	CASSLEQGGTEAFF	TGTGCCAGCAGCCTCGAACAGGGCGGGACTGAAGCTTTCTTT
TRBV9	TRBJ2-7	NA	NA	CASSVGPEVYEQYF	TGTGCCAGCAGCGTAGGTCCGGAGGTCTACGAGCAGTACTTC
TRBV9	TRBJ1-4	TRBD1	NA	CASTWGTGTEKLFF	TGTGCCAGCACTTGGGGGACAGGGACTGAAAAACTGTTTTTT
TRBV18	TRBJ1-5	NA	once	CASSSQSVGNQPQHF	TGTGCCAGCTCATCTCAAAGCGTGGGGAATCAGCCCCAGCATTTT
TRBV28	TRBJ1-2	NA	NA	CASSLRGLYGYTF	TGTGCCAGCAGTTTACGGGGGCTCTATGGCTACACCTTC
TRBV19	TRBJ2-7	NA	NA	CASSIDPDSYEQYF	TGTGCCAGTAGTATCGACCCCGACAGTTACGAGCAGTACTTC
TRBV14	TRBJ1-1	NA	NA	CASSPGLGLLLF	TGTGCCAGCAGCCCCGGTTTGGGCCTCCTACTTTTT
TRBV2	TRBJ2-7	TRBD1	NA	CASRGPGRTGWYEQYF	TGTGCCAGCAGAGGACCGGGTCGGACAGGGTGGTACGAGCAGTACTTC
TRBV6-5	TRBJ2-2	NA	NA	CASSSPGSFTGELFF	TGTGCCAGCAGTTCGCCCGGGAGTTTCACCGGGGAGCTGTTTTTT
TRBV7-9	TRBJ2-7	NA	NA	CASSPGGSLTYEQYF	TGTGCCAGCAGCCCCGGGGGCTCCTTAACCTACGAGCAGTACTTC
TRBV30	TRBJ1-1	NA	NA	CAWSSDKNTEAFF	TGTGCCTGGAGTAGTGACAAGAACACTGAAGCTTTCTTT
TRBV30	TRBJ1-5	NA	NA	CAWKSLGPNQPQHF	TGTGCCTGGAAGTCTCTGGGACCAAATCAGCCCCAGCATTTT
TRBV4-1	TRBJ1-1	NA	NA	CASSQSSRETEAFF	TGCGCCAGCAGCCAGTCGTCCAGGGAAACTGAAGCTTTCTTT
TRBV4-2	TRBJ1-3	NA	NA	CASSPSVGNTIYF	TGTGCCAGCAGCCCGTCAGTAGGAAACACCATATATTTT
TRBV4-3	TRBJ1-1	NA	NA	CASSQRGSAGSEAFF	TGCGCCAGCAGCCAAAGGGGTTCTGCGGGGAGTGAAGCTTTCTTT
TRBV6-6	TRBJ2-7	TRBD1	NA	CASSGPGQGAYEQYF	TGTGCCAGCAGTGGCCCGGGACAGGGGGCCTACGAGCAGTACTTC
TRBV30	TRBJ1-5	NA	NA	CAWSIGGRNGQPQHF	TGTGCCTGGAGCATAGGAGGGAGAAACGGTCAGCCCCAGCATTTT
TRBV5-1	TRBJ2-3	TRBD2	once	CASSLRTSGSRTDTQYF	TGCGCCAGCAGCTTGCGGACTAGCGGGAGTAGGACAGATACGCAGTATTTT
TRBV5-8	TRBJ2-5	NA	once	CASSLVDRYRTQYF	TGTGCCAGCAGCCTAGTCGACAGGTACCGGACCCAGTACTTC
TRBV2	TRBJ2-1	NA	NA	CASRKRTEVNNEQFF	TGTGCCAGCAGAAAAAGGACAGAAGTAAACAATGAGCAGTTCTTC
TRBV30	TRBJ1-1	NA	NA	CAWNRHGVSEAFF	TGTGCCTGGAATCGTCATGGAGTGTCTGAAGCTTTCTTT
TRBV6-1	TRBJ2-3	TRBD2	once	CASSVTSSGSTDTQYF	TGTGCCAGCAGTGTTACTTCTAGCGGGAGTACAGATACGCAGTATTTT
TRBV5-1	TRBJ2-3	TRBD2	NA	CASSLDASGRALDTQYF	TGCGCCAGCAGCTTGGATGCTAGCGGGAGGGCCTTAGATACGCAGTATTTT
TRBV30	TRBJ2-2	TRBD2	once	CAWSGAGLNTGELFF	TGTGCCTGGAGTGGAGCGGGGCTGAACACCGGGGAGCTGTTTTTT
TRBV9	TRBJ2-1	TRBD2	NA	CASSLKSTSGRWSNEQFF	TGTGCCAGCAGCCTCAAATCGACTAGCGGGAGGTGGTCCAATGAGCAGTTCTTC
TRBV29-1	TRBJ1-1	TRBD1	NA	CSGDRGPTEAFF	TGCAGCGGGGACAGGGGGCCCACTGAAGCTTTCTTT
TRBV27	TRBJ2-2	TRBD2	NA	CASSLGLAQNTGELFF	TGTGCCAGCAGTCTGGGACTAGCGCAGAACACCGGGGAGCTGTTTTTT
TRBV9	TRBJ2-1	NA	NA	CASSVEVRSGSSYNEQFF	TGTGCCAGCAGCGTAGAAGTCAGGAGTGGGAGCTCCTACAATGAGCAGTTCTTC
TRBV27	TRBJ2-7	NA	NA	CASSIMGNRYYEQYF	TGTGCCAGCTCTATCATGGGGAACAGATACTACGAGCAGTACTTC
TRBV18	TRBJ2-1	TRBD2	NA	CASSPGTTYNEQFF	TGTGCCAGCTCACCAGGGACTACCTACAATGAGCAGTTCTTC
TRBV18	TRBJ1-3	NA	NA	CASSPMAGSSGNTIYF	TGTGCCAGCTCACCCATGGCAGGGTCCTCTGGAAACACCATATATTTT
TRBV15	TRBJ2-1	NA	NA	CATSRAQSGGVYNEQFF	TGTGCCACCAGCAGAGCTCAGTCGGGCGGGGTTTACAATGAGCAGTTCTTC
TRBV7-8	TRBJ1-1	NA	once	CASSLAGDYTEAFF	TGTGCCAGCAGCTTAGCGGGTGACTACACTGAAGCTTTCTTT
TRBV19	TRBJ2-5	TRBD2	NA	CASSRIGAGVYSGTQYF	TGTGCCAGTAGCCGAATCGGGGCGGGGGTTTATTCGGGGACCCAGTACTTC
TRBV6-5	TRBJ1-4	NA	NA	CASSYIGGNEKLFF	TGTGCCAGCAGTTACATCGGGGGGAATGAAAAACTGTTTTTT
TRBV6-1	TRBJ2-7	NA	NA	CASSEGTAYEQYF	TGTGCCAGCAGTGAGGGCACAGCCTACGAGCAGTACTTC